Sequencing of this T cell receptor beta chain was carried out in a study of cytomegalovirus exposure and HLA in healthy donors. General study findings and limits: A missense variant in DCLRE1C was later tied to TCR beta V- and J-gene trimming.

Unmatched junction bases numbered 7, after V lost 4 bases and J lost 6 bases. The CDR3 length is 15 residues. Germline-derived CDR1 and CDR2 are ENHRY and SYGVKD. About this clone itself: The antigen remains undetermined.

The PCR employed 60 Vbeta primers together with 13 Jbeta primers. How the authors handled the data: A later analysis tallied about 80 million unique TCR beta chains, 9.5 million to 14 million of them shared. The data were produced by immunoSEQ multiplex PCR, yet TCRdb's version contains in-frame clones alone and is incomplete. D and trimming come from the DNA, and the V and J calls and clone size come from that table. This sample's table reports 200,000 or so clones. The material sequenced was PBMCs. The receptor was derived from a boy aged 5 to 17 in good health and CMV-seronegative. The V call is TRBV10-3, the J call TRBJ2-1, with 9 bases lining up with TRBD2. Written as DNA, the CDR3 is TGTGCCATCAGTGGCTCGGAGCGGGGGGTCAATGAGCAGTTCTTC. This codes for CAISGSERGVNEQFF.